This T cell receptor (beta chain) came from a study of blood T cell repertoires in COVID-19. Study overall: There were acute and convalescent COVID-19 samples, and they came from the United States, Italy and Spain. The analysed material was cDNA or gDNA that came from T cells, B-cell-depleted T cells, or PBMCs.

Recruitment covered about two dozen US areas and drew participants whose ages spanned roughly 18 to 100 years. The CDR3 totals 13 residues. Looked up from germline, CDR1 is SQVTM and CDR2 is ANQGSEA. V was cut by 7 bases and J by 3 bases, with 16 bases left in between. This table comes from immunoSEQ multiplex PCR, and its TCRdb copy is limited to in-frame clones, with some not included. The sample includes about 250,000 clones, around 87% of them seen just once. What was sequenced was PBMCs or T cells enriched from blood (not recorded which). The sequence derives from a young woman with acute COVID-19. J is TRBJ2-7 and V is TRBV29-1; D is possibly TRBD1 (6 bases). CDR3: CSAYDRSHYEQYF. The CDR3 DNA reads as TGCAGCGCCTACGACAGGTCCCACTACGAGCAGTACTTC.